The 27 T cell receptor beta chains below come from one sample, sequenced in a study of T cells in localized non-small cell lung cancer. Libraries were prepared by immunoSEQ multiplex PCR; TCRdb keeps only in-frame clonotypes and omits some of them. This sample has about 30,000 clones, with around 94% found just once. This sample comprised peripheral blood, obtained before any cancer treatment. The receptors derive from a woman aged 40-70 years with stage I lung adenocarcinoma.

The chain couples TRBV9 to TRBJ1-1, with 7 nucleotides matching TRBD1. CDR3 length equals 16 residues. Germline V lookup: CDR1 SGDLS, CDR2 YYNGEE. The ends lost 4 bases at V and 1 base at J; junction bases unmatched: 10. DNA of the CDR3: TGTGCCAGCAGCCCTACCGCAGGGGGGGGGAACACTGAAGCTTTCTTT. Translated: CASSPTAGGGNTEAFF.

This sequence joins TRBV6-6 and TRBJ1-5; possibly TRBD1 for D (5 bases). This CDR3 has 15 residues. Germline V gene lookup returns CDR1 MNHNY and CDR2 SVGAGI (reference sequence). Trimming cost V 0 bases and J 2 bases, with 8 bases left between them. The CDR3 reads CASSYSWGGNQPQHF. CDR3 bases: TGTGCCAGCAGTTACTCGTGGGGGGGCAATCAGCCCCAGCATTTT.

This chain links TRBV7-9 with TRBJ1-2; 9 nucleotides agree with TRBD1. The germline gives CDR1 SEHNR, CDR2 FQNEAQ (reference sequence). Germline trimming cut 5 bases from V and 6 bases from J; bases unmatched to any gene: 16. This CDR3 spans 17 amino acids. The CDR3 region has the DNA TGTGCCAGCAGCCTTAGTAGAATCGGGACAGGGAAAGATGGCTACACCTTC. Translation: CASSLSRIGTGKDGYTF.

The genes are TRBV7-2 and TRBJ1-2; D uncertain. The length of the CDR3 is 12 residues. With 5 bases removed from V and 5 bases from J, the gap between germline ends came to 9 bases. CDR1 and CDR2 from the germline V gene are SGHTA and FQGNSA. In DNA form, the CDR3 reads TGTGCCAGCAGCCGAGACCTTTATGGCTACACCTTC. Its translation: CASSRDLYGYTF.

The chain couples TRBV5-6 to TRBJ2-5, with a possible D match to TRBD2 (5 bases). Trimming left V 0 bases short and J 4 bases short, with 13 bases between. The CDR3 covers 15 residues. CDR1 and CDR2 (germline): SGHDT, YYEEEE. CDR3 DNA: TGTGCCAGCAGCTTGGTCCCCCCAGAGGGAGAGACCCAGTACTTC. This sequence encodes CASSLVPPEGETQYF.

The chain joins TRBV5-1 to TRBJ1-1; D is possibly TRBD1 (5 bases). CDR3 length: 14 residues. Germline V gene lookup returns CDR1 SGHRS and CDR2 YFSETQ. Trimming removed 6 bases from V and 1 base from J, with 13 bases in between. The CDR3 DNA reads as TGCGCCAGCACCTACTCTGGGGGGAACACTGAAGCTTTCTTT. It is translated as CASTYSGGNTEAFF.

The chain has TRBV7-8 and TRBJ2-1, with 12 bases fitting TRBD2. The CDR3 has 17 amino acids. The J segment lost 1 base and the V segment lost 1 base, leaving 2 bases of the junction unmatched. Germline CDR1 SGHVS, CDR2 FQNEAQ. CDR3 in amino acids: CASSLGTSGGSYNEQFF. In nucleotides, the CDR3 is TGTGCCAGCAGCTTAGGCACTAGCGGGGGGTCCTACAATGAGCAGTTCTTC.

The CDR3 DNA is TGTGCCAGCAGCGGCCTCAGGGTAGCGAGAGAGGGCAATGAGCAGTTCTTC. Encoded protein: CASSGLRVAREGNEQFF. The genes are TRBV7-2 and TRBJ2-1; D is possibly TRBD1 or TRBD2 (5 bases each). The CDR3 length is 17 residues. V was cut by 5 bases and J by 6 bases, with 23 bases left in between. The V gene's germline CDR1 is SGHTA and CDR2 FQGNSA.

This clone was counted a single time. This chain connects TRBV11-2 to TRBJ2-2; 7 bases line up with TRBD1. The CDR3 has 15 amino acids. Germline CDR1 and CDR2: SGHAT and FQNNGV. Germline trimming cut 5 bases from V and 2 bases from J; bases unmatched to any gene: 5. CDR3 bases: TGTGCCAGCAGCACCGGGACAGCAAACACCGGGGAGCTGTTTTTT. Amino acids: CASSTGTANTGELFF.

CDR3 sequence: CASSQEGTAVRETQYF. The DNA for the CDR3 is TGCGCCAGCAGCCAAGAAGGGACAGCGGTTCGAGAGACCCAGTACTTC. The chain combines TRBV4-1 with TRBJ2-5; 7 nucleotides agree with TRBD1. The germline V gene encodes CDR1 MGHRA and CDR2 YSYEKL. The V segment lost 0 bases and the J segment 4 bases; nucleotides outside the gene matches: 8. This CDR3 region has 16 residues.

CDR3 nucleotides: TGTGCCAGCAGCTTCCGGGGGACCGTCAATCAGCCCCAGCATTTT. It specifies CASSFRGTVNQPQHF. The chain employs TRBV5-6 and TRBJ1-5, with a possible D match to TRBD1 (5 bases). CDR3 length: 15 residues. CDR1 is SGHDT, CDR2 YYEEEE, per germline. The V gene lost 2 bases and the J gene lost 3 bases, with 12 bases spanning the gap. Complete variable domain (other parts from reference TRBV5-6 and TRBJ1-5): DAGVTQSPTHLIKTRGQQVTLRCSPKSGHDTVSWYQQALGQGPQFIFQYYEEEERQRGNFPDRFSGHQFPNYSSELNVNALLLGDSALYLCASSFRGTVNQPQHFGDGTRLSIL.

V is TRBV14 and J is TRBJ1-6, with D hard to call. The germline V gene has CDR1 SGHDN and CDR2 FVKESK. The V end was cut by 2 bases, the J end by 4 bases, with 9 bases between. The CDR3 has 15 residues. CDR3: CASSQTPGYNSPLHF. The CDR3, as DNA: TGTGCCAGCAGCCAAACCCCCGGATATAATTCACCCCTCCACTTT.

This chain links TRBV27 with TRBJ1-5, with 7 bases lining up with TRBD1. Trimming at V came to 6 bases and at J to 4 bases, leaving 0 bases not matched to a gene. CDR1 is MNHEY and CDR2 is SMNVEV in the germline V gene (reference sequence). The CDR3 extends over 12 amino acids. The CDR3 loop is CASRTGNQPQHF. CDR3 DNA: TGTGCCAGCAGGACAGGGAATCAGCCCCAGCATTTT.

The CDR3 reads CASSGTDNEKLFF. For the CDR3, the DNA is TGTGCCAGTAGCGGGACAGATAATGAAAAACTGTTTTTT. The chain recombines TRBV19 with TRBJ1-4; 7 positions agree with TRBD1. The CDR3 has 13 residues. The germline CDR1 and CDR2 sequences are LNHDA and SQIVND (reference sequence). V dropped 6 bases and J dropped 4; count of bases not matched to a gene: 2.

V is TRBV28 and J is TRBJ2-7, with TRBD2 identical over 7 bases. J gave up 1 base and V 6 bases, and 9 bases lay outside the gene matches. The CDR3 has 15 residues. The germline V gene encodes CDR1 MDHEN and CDR2 SYDVKM. The CDR3 region is CASSPRGIGSYEQYF. DNA of the CDR3: TGTGCCAGCAGCCCGCGGGGGATCGGGTCCTACGAGCAGTACTTC.

The sample holds a few counts of this clone. The V and J genes are TRBV18 and TRBJ1-1; possibly TRBD1 for D (6 bases). Germline V gene data show CDR1 as KGHSH and CDR2 as LQKENI. The V end lost 5 bases, the J end lost 6 bases, and 19 bases lay between the germline ends. This CDR3 is 15 amino acids long. The DNA of the CDR3 is TGTGCCAGCTCATCGGGACAAAAAGAGGGCGCTGAAGCTTTCTTT. Protein: CASSSGQKEGAEAFF.

The chain combines TRBV19 with TRBJ2-7; 8 nucleotides line up with TRBD1. The CDR3 has 14 residues. V dropped 9 bases and J dropped 1; count of bases not matched to a gene: 8. From germline, CDR1 is LNHDA and CDR2 SQIVND (reference sequence). CDR3 loop: CARSGQENSYEQYF. In DNA, the CDR3 is TGTGCCAGATCGGGACAGGAAAATTCCTACGAGCAGTACTTC.

The V gene is TRBV29-1, the J gene TRBJ2-5; no reliable D call. V was shortened by 5 bases and J by 5 bases, with 9 bases between the two germline ends. The CDR3 extends over 11 amino acids. Germline assignment: CDR1 SQVTM and CDR2 ANQGSEA. DNA for the CDR3: TGCAGCGTTAAGAATGGCGAGACCCAGTACTTC. Encoded protein: CSVKNGETQYF.

This clone has a handful of counts. This chain connects TRBV18 to TRBJ1-2; a weak D match, TRBD1 (6 bases). The V gene's germline CDR1 is KGHSH and CDR2 LQKENI. The CDR3 totals 13 residues. The V and J ends lost 2 bases and 5 bases respectively, with 9 bases between them. The CDR3 protein is CASSPSGEYGYTF. The CDR3 DNA follows: TGTGCCAGCTCACCATCAGGGGAATATGGCTACACCTTC.

The chain carries TRBV2 and TRBJ1-4, with D perhaps matching TRBD1 (5 bases). Germline CDR1 SNHLY, CDR2 FYNNEI. V gave up 6 bases and J gave up 7 bases, with 24 bases separating them. The CDR3 sequence is 17 residues long. CDR3 bases: TGTGCCAGCAGAGGGGACCCTAAAAGCCCATGGGGTGAAAAACTGTTTTTT. This sequence encodes CASRGDPKSPWGEKLFF.

The CDR3 region is CASSPRAGAGNTIYF. The CDR3 DNA is TGTGCCAGCTCACCACGGGCAGGGGCAGGAAACACCATATATTTT. V and J are TRBV18 and TRBJ1-3, with D perhaps TRBD1 (6 bases). The ends were cut back, 1 base at V and 4 bases at J, with 11 bases in the middle. The CDR3 runs 15 residues. Germline loops: CDR1 KGHSH, CDR2 LQKENI.

J is TRBJ2-3 and V is TRBV7-9, with D perhaps TRBD2 (7 bases). The CDR3 is made up of 14 amino acids. The V gene lost 8 bases and the J gene lost 7 bases, with 19 bases spanning the gap. Germline V gene data show CDR1 as SEHNR and CDR2 as FQNEAQ (reference sequence). The CDR3 bases are TGTGCCAGCGACAAAGGGGGGGCCGGATATACGCAGTATTTT. Protein: CASDKGGAGYTQYF.

The chain has TRBV27 and TRBJ1-2; D uncertain. V dropped 4 bases and J dropped 7 bases, with 7 bases sitting between them. The CDR3 loop spans 11 amino acids. CDR1 MNHEY and CDR2 SMNVEV come from the germline V gene (reference sequence). The CDR3 nucleotides read TGTGCCAGCAGTTCCAATGGTGGCTACACCTTC. Translated: CASSSNGGYTF.

This sequence joins TRBV2 and TRBJ2-3; a possible D gene is TRBD2 (5 bases). Germline V gene data show CDR1 as SNHLY and CDR2 as FYNNEI. V shed 10 bases and J shed 7 bases, with 21 bases lying between them. The CDR3 is made up of 14 amino acids. This chain's CDR3 is CATDREFSAHTQYF. The DNA of the CDR3 is TGTGCCACCGACCGGGAATTTAGCGCACATACGCAGTATTTT.

V and J are TRBV21-1 and TRBJ1-1; the table's D gene call, TRBD1, was not cross checked with the DNA. TRBV21-1 constitutes a pseudogene. CDR3 length: 17 amino acids. The DNA for the CDR3 is TGTGCCAGCAGCACTGCCGACAGGGGAGGGCCGGAGACTGAAGCTTTCTTT. It specifies CASSTADRGGPETEAFF.

This sequence joins TRBV7-2 and TRBJ1-2; D uncertain. The length of the CDR3 is 15 residues. Trimming shortened V by 2 bases and J by 2 bases, and 12 bases separated the two germline ends. From germline, CDR1 is SGHTA and CDR2 FQGNSA. This CDR3 reads CASSLSAAGNYGYTF. The CDR3 nucleotides are TGTGCCAGCAGCTTAAGCGCGGCCGGCAACTATGGCTACACCTTC.

This clone was detected only once. This sample includes further DNA sequences coding for the same CDR3. The chain uses TRBV19 and TRBJ2-7; the D is unclear. This CDR3 is built from 14 residues. CDR1 LNHDA and CDR2 SQIVND come from the germline V gene (reference sequence). The germline V and J ends were trimmed by 3 bases and 3 bases, with 12 bases remaining between them. The CDR3: CASSIGGRSYEQYF. The CDR3 DNA is TGTGCCAGTAGTATTGGTGGTAGGAGCTACGAGCAGTACTTC.